This TCR beta chain was obtained from a study of cytomegalovirus exposure and HLA in healthy donors. Use of 60 Vbeta and 13 Jbeta primers characterized the PCR. Generated by immunoSEQ multiplex PCR, the TCRdb table keeps only in-frame clones and is missing some. This repertoire includes about 54,000 clones. The sequence derives from a woman in her thirties or forties in good health and CMV-seronegative. The sequenced material came from PBMCs.

In DNA form, the CDR3 reads TGTGCCAGCAGGCGGGGGGGTGGTGAGACCCAGTACTTC. This gives the protein CASRRGGGETQYF. V usage is TRBV28 and J usage is TRBJ2-5, with 9 bases identical to TRBD2. The J segment lost 5 bases and the V segment lost 6 bases, leaving 4 bases of the junction unmatched. Germline CDR1 reads MDHEN; CDR2 reads SYDVKM. The CDR3 consists of 13 residues. The full variable domain, rest sourced from reference TRBV28 and TRBJ2-5, is DVKVTQSSRYLVKRTGEKVFLECVQDMDHENMFWYRQDPGLGLRLIYFSYDVKMKEKGDIPEGYSVSREKKERFSLILESASTNQTSMYLCASRRGGGETQYFGPGTRLLVL.